The 4 T cell receptor beta chains below come from one sample, sequenced in a study of CD8 T cells in Susac syndrome. With random hexamers, roughly 0.5 to 1 ug RNA was reverse transcribed. TCRdb fed the immunoSEQ multiplex PCR reads into MiXCR, producing one record per CDR3 protein. The profile shows more than 65,000 distinct CDR3 sequences, 95% of them singletons. The specimen was CD8+ T cells from PBMCs. These receptors originate from a human donor with Susac syndrome.

The rearrangement joins TRBV5-5 to TRBJ2-7, with D uncertain. CDR1 and CDR2 (germline): SGHKS, YYEKEE (reference sequence). The CDR3 runs 15 residues. Between the trimmed V and J ends, which lost 0 bases and 2 bases, there was a span of 12 bases. As DNA, the CDR3 is TGTGCCAGCAGCTTGGAAACTTTACTTCCCTACGAGCAGTACTTC. Encoded protein: CASSLETLLPYEQYF.

The chain carries TRBV30 and TRBJ2-2; D is possibly TRBD1 (5 bases). V was clipped by 2 bases and J by 0 bases, with 13 bases between them. The germline V gene has CDR1 GTSNPN and CDR2 SVGIG (reference sequence). The CDR3 extends over 16 amino acids. This CDR3 is CAWSPRALANTGELFF. The CDR3, as DNA: TGTGCCTGGAGTCCCAGGGCCCTGGCGAACACCGGGGAGCTGTTTTTT.

The chain carries TRBV5-4 and TRBJ1-2, with D perhaps TRBD1 (5 bases). The V end lost 4 bases, the J end lost 0 bases, and 13 bases lay between the germline ends. The CDR3 spans 15 residues. Per the germline V gene, CDR1 is SGHNT and CDR2 is YYREEE (reference sequence). The CDR3 DNA is TGTGCCAGCAGCGATGACAGTCGATCTAACTATGGCTACACCTTC. Translating gives CASSDDSRSNYGYTF.

This sequence joins TRBV5-1 and TRBJ2-2; a possible D gene is TRBD1 (6 bases). This CDR3 is 15 amino acids long. V was clipped by 2 bases and J by 1 base, with 9 bases between them. Germline V gene lookup returns CDR1 SGHRS and CDR2 YFSETQ. This chain's CDR3 is CASSFLQGNTGELFF. The CDR3 DNA reads as TGCGCCAGCAGCTTCCTACAGGGGAACACCGGGGAGCTGTTTTTT.